The 25 T cell receptor beta chains listed next were all sequenced from one sample in a study of identical twins. Each CDR3 protein is one row after TCRdb ran MiXCR on the 5' RACE reads. The profile covers some 500,000 distinct CDR3 sequences, with roughly an eighth appearing a single time and approximately 0.9% taken by the ten largest. The same data also contributed to another study, on yellow fever vaccine responses in identical twins.

What was sequenced was CD4+ T cells sorted from blood. The source of these receptors is a young woman in good health.

This chain joins TRBV5-1 and TRBJ2-3, with D possibly matching TRBD2 (6 bases). This CDR3 is built from 17 residues. Germline CDR1 SGHRS, CDR2 YFSETQ. V lost 2 bases and J lost 2, with 18 bases in between. The CDR3 here is CASSFDRDSRSTDTQYF. The CDR3 coding sequence is TGCGCCAGCAGCTTCGACCGGGACTCCAGGTCCACAGATACGCAGTATTTT.

In its sample, this clonotype was seen a few times. The chain is built from TRBV6-5 and TRBJ1-2; TRBD1 might be the D (6 bases). V was clipped by 0 bases and J by 7 bases, with 12 bases between them. CDR1 and CDR2 from the germline V gene are MNHEY and SVGAGI. The CDR3 is made up of 14 amino acids. CDR3: CASSYSSGDAGYTF. CDR3 sequence (DNA): TGTGCCAGCAGTTACTCTTCAGGGGATGCTGGCTACACCTTC.

This clonotype has just a few counts. The chain couples TRBV10-3 to TRBJ2-3, with TRBD2 as a possible D gene (6 bases). Germline CDR1 and CDR2: ENHRY and SYGVKD. This CDR3 has 16 amino acids. Trimming removed 4 bases from V and 2 bases from J, with 16 bases in between. Here the CDR3 reads CAISGTGTPLTDTQYF. The CDR3 region has the DNA TGTGCCATCAGTGGAACCGGGACTCCTCTCACAGATACGCAGTATTTT.

This clonotype has at least ten counts. The chain has TRBV12-3 or TRBV12-4 and TRBJ2-5; D may match TRBD1 or TRBD2 (5 bases each). Between the trimmed V and J ends, which lost 6 bases and 2 bases, there was a span of 19 bases. The CDR3 is made up of 16 amino acids. The CDR3 DNA follows: TGTGCCAGCAGAACACTAGGGGTGTCGATACAAGAGACCCAGTACTTC. Translation gives CASRTLGVSIQETQYF.

This clonotype was detected many times. The gene calls are TRBV5-1 and TRBJ2-3; weak D call: TRBD2 (5 bases). The germline gives CDR1 SGHRS, CDR2 YFSETQ. The CDR3 is made up of 15 amino acids. V shed 4 bases and J shed 1 base, with 13 bases lying between them. In nucleotides, the CDR3 is TGCGCCAGCAGCCCACAAAGCGGAGGCACAGATACGCAGTATTTT. Translating gives CASSPQSGGTDTQYF.

This clonotype appeared a single time. This chain joins TRBV7-3 and TRBJ2-3; 10 positions match TRBD2. The CDR3 consists of 16 residues. Germline V CDR1 and CDR2: SGHTA, FQGTGA. The V and J ends lost 5 bases and 6 bases, in that order; junction bases with no gene match: 11. CDR3 sequence reads: CASSPISGGAADTQYF. The CDR3 nucleotides are TGTGCCAGCAGCCCAATAAGCGGGGGGGCCGCCGATACGCAGTATTTT. Complete variable domain (other parts from reference TRBV7-3 and TRBJ2-3): GAGVSQTPSNKVTEKGKYVELRCDPISGHTALYWYRQSLGQGPEFLIYFQGTGAADDSGLPNDRFFAVRPEGSVSTLKIQRTERGDSAVYLCASSPISGGAADTQYFGPGTRLTVL.

Ten or more counts support this clonotype. The rearrangement links TRBV12-3 or TRBV12-4 to TRBJ2-1; 9 bases are shared with TRBD2. Trimming cost V 4 bases and J 1 base; bases outside gene matches: 8. This CDR3 is built from 17 residues. Here the CDR3 reads CASSSQSGGHSYNEQFF. The CDR3 DNA sequence: TGTGCCAGCAGTTCACAAAGCGGGGGGCATTCCTACAATGAGCAGTTCTTC.

This clonotype was picked up a small number of times. The chain is built from TRBV6-1 and TRBJ2-1; possible D gene TRBD2, 5 bases. This CDR3 region has 14 residues. Between the trimmed V and J ends, which lost 8 bases and 4 bases, there was a span of 15 bases. Germline CDR1 and CDR2: MNHNS and SASEGT. As DNA, the CDR3 is TGTGCCAGCCGAGGGATTCGGTGGTACAATGAGCAGTTCTTC. It codes for CASRGIRWYNEQFF.

The CDR3 loop is CASSATHAYEQYF. The CDR3 DNA reads as TGTGCCAGCAGTGCGACTCATGCCTACGAGCAGTACTTC. V usage is TRBV6-1 and J usage is TRBJ2-7; D unclear. Germline V CDR1 and CDR2: MNHNS, SASEGT. This CDR3 has 13 residues. V was trimmed by 4 bases and J by 2 bases, leaving 9 bases between them.

The sample holds many counts of this clonotype. This sequence joins TRBV7-2 and TRBJ1-1; D ambiguous. V lost 2 bases, J lost 1 base, and 8 bases lay in between. The V gene's germline CDR1 is SGHTA and CDR2 FQGNSA. The CDR3 sequence is 14 residues long. The CDR3 spells CASSLLMENTEAFF. In DNA form, the CDR3 reads TGTGCCAGCAGCTTACTGATGGAGAACACTGAAGCTTTCTTT.

This clonotype was observed a few times. J is TRBJ2-5 and V is TRBV28; D may be TRBD1 (7 bases). CDR1 and CDR2 (germline): MDHEN, SYDVKM. CDR3 length: 15 amino acids. The V gene lost 3 bases and the J gene lost 6 bases, with 17 bases spanning the gap. Here the CDR3 reads CASSFAGQGGQTQYF. CDR3 in DNA: TGTGCCAGCAGTTTTGCCGGGCAGGGGGGACAGACCCAGTACTTC.

This clonotype has a handful of counts. The CDR3 is CAISSAGTGGNTIYF. The CDR3 DNA follows: TGTGCCATCAGTTCAGCCGGGACAGGGGGAAACACCATATATTTT. The gene calls are TRBV10-3 and TRBJ1-3, with 9 bases identical to TRBD1. The ends lost 5 bases at V and 4 bases at J; junction bases unmatched: 6. Germline V gives CDR1 ENHRY, CDR2 SYGVKD. The CDR3 sequence is 15 residues long.

In this sample, this clonotype turned up many times. The genes are TRBV20-1 and TRBJ2-3, with D perhaps TRBD2 (5 bases). Trimming stripped 1 base from V and 4 bases from J, with 12 bases between. This CDR3 region has 14 residues. Germline values: CDR1 DFQATT, CDR2 SNEGSKA (reference sequence). CDR3 in DNA: TGCAGTGCTAGAGGTTGGGGAGATGCAGATACGCAGTATTTT. Protein product: CSARGWGDADTQYF.

This chain connects TRBV6-2 or TRBV6-3 to TRBJ2-7; unclear D gene. The CDR3 covers 15 residues. V gave up 6 bases and J gave up 0 bases, with 15 bases separating them. The germline V gene encodes CDR1 MNHEY and CDR2 SVGEGT. Here the CDR3 DNA reads TGTGCCAGCAGCCAACCCGGTTTTGCCTCCTACGAGCAGTACTTC. Residues: CASSQPGFASYEQYF.

This clonotype was observed a handful of times. As DNA, the CDR3 is TGTGCCAGCAGCTTAGAAGTCGGAGGATATGGCTACACCTTC. Amino acid sequence: CASSLEVGGYGYTF. The rearrangement joins TRBV7-2 to TRBJ1-2; D gene ambiguous. The CDR3 runs to 14 residues. Trimming stripped 1 base from V and 5 bases from J, with 11 bases between. Germline lookup yields CDR1 SGHTA and CDR2 FQGNSA. Variable domain in full (rest from reference TRBV7-2 and TRBJ1-2): GAGVSQSPSNKVTEKGKDVELRCDPISGHTALYWYRQSLGQGLEFLIYFQGNSAPDKSGLPSDRFSAERTGGSVSTLTIQRTQQEDSAVYLCASSLEVGGYGYTFGSGTRLTVV.

This sequence joins TRBV6-2 or TRBV6-3 and TRBJ2-7; the D gene is possibly TRBD1 (6 bases). V was trimmed by 6 bases and J by 6 bases, leaving 24 bases between them. The CDR3 runs to 16 residues. The germline CDR1 and CDR2 sequences are MNHEY and SVGEGT. CDR3 loop: CASSSRDTTLPREQYF. In DNA, the CDR3 is TGTGCCAGCAGCTCCCGGGACACCACCTTACCCCGCGAGCAGTACTTC.

This clonotype was counted ten times or more. The chain recombines TRBV12-3 or TRBV12-4 with TRBJ2-7; TRBD1 is a possible D gene (6 bases). Between the trimmed V and J ends, which lost 6 bases and 2 bases, there was a span of 14 bases. This CDR3 region has 14 residues. The chain's CDR3 is CASRSPGQTYEQYF. In DNA form, the CDR3 reads TGTGCCAGCAGATCACCGGGACAAACCTACGAGCAGTACTTC.

This clonotype was seen a few times. This sequence joins TRBV5-1 and TRBJ1-2, with D possibly matching TRBD1 (6 bases). The V end lost 1 base, the J end lost 9 bases, and 7 bases lay between the germline ends. The germline V gene encodes CDR1 SGHRS and CDR2 YFSETQ. There are 11 residues in the CDR3. The CDR3 reads CASSLQGSYTF. The CDR3 nucleotides read TGCGCCAGCAGCTTGCAGGGGAGCTACACCTTC. Together with reference TRBV5-1 and TRBJ1-2, the CDR3 gives the full variable domain: KAGVTQTPRYLIKTRGQQVTLSCSPISGHRSVSWYQQTPGQGLQFLFEYFSETQRNKGNFPGRFSGRQFSNSRSEMNVSTLELGDSALYLCASSLQGSYTFGSGTRLTVV.

This clonotype was found many times. This sequence joins TRBV11-2 and TRBJ2-1, with a tentative D call TRBD2 (6 bases). Germline-derived CDR1 and CDR2 are SGHAT and FQNNGV. V lost 5 bases and J lost 3, with 14 bases in between. The CDR3 runs 15 residues. The CDR3 loop is CASSPFGTLYNEQFF. DNA for the CDR3: TGTGCCAGCAGCCCATTCGGGACTCTCTACAATGAGCAGTTCTTC.

The table lists this clonotype with a few counts. The chain joins TRBV7-8 to TRBJ2-3, with D uncertain. V was pared by 3 bases and J by 0 bases, with 13 bases between. The V gene's germline CDR1 is SGHVS and CDR2 FQNEAQ. This CDR3 is built from 16 residues. The CDR3 nucleotides are TGTGCCAGCAGCTTTTTCCCCCCGCGGAGCACAGATACGCAGTATTTT. Its protein product is CASSFFPPRSTDTQYF.

This clonotype was picked up many times. The rearrangement uses TRBV9 and TRBJ2-7; 9 bases agree with TRBD1. Germline V gene lookup returns CDR1 SGDLS and CDR2 YYNGEE. Trimming removed 0 bases from V and 3 bases from J; junction bases left unmatched: 4. The CDR3 contains 15 residues. The CDR3 is CASSVGGTGYYEQYF. The DNA of the CDR3 is TGTGCCAGCAGCGTAGGAGGGACAGGGTACTACGAGCAGTACTTC.

The chain has TRBV27 and TRBJ2-1; either TRBD1 or TRBD2 may fit D (5 bases each). Trimming shortened V by 7 bases and J by 3 bases, and 19 bases separated the two germline ends. Looked up from germline, CDR1 is MNHEY and CDR2 is SMNVEV (reference sequence). The CDR3 runs 16 residues. The CDR3 sequence: CASTPIGGDGYNEQFF. DNA for the CDR3: TGTGCCAGCACTCCAATTGGGGGTGATGGCTACAATGAGCAGTTCTTC.

This clonotype was counted many times. Relative to the germline gene, one junction end is altered; a read error may explain this. The chain has TRBV5-1 and TRBJ1-1; D is undetermined. This CDR3 is built from 14 residues. The germline gives CDR1 SGHRS, CDR2 YFSETQ. The CDR3 is CASSFGGSNTEAFF. The CDR3 coding sequence is TGTGCCAGCAGCTTTGGCGGCTCGAACACTGAAGCTTTCTTT.

This clonotype was counted between two and nine times. The chain combines TRBV24-1 with TRBJ1-2; unclear D gene. Per germline, CDR1 KGHDR and CDR2 SFDVKD. V was pared by 4 bases and J by 5 bases, with 10 bases between. The CDR3 sequence is 13 residues long. Here the CDR3 DNA reads TGTGCCACCAGTGAAGGCTCGGGGTATGGCTACACCTTC. Its protein is CATSEGSGYGYTF.

Note on this clonotype: This sequence may be a read error, since a much larger clone differs from it by one base. V usage is TRBV14 and J usage is TRBJ2-6; D perhaps matches TRBD2 (6 bases). The CDR3 contains 16 residues. The germline V gene has CDR1 SGHDN and CDR2 FVKESK. V shed 0 bases and J shed 2 bases, with 8 bases lying between them. In DNA form, the CDR3 reads TGTGCCAGCAGCCAAGATTGGAGGGCTGGGGCCAACGTCCTGACTTTC. It codes for CASSQDWRAGANVLTF. Using reference TRBV14 and TRBJ2-6 for the parts outside the CDR3, the full variable domain is EAGVTQFPSHSVIEKGQTVTLRCDPISGHDNLYWYRRVMGKEIKFLLHFVKESKQDESGMPNNRFLAERTGGTYSTLKVQPAELEDSGVYFCASSQDWRAGANVLTFGAGSRLTVL.